A selection of T cell receptor beta chains follows, all from one sample in a study of blood T cell repertoires in COVID-19. Method: immunoSEQ multiplex PCR; TCRdb's copy keeps in-frame clones and lacks some. The data contain some 170,000 clones, 70% to 85% of them singletons. The sequenced material came from PBMCs or T cells enriched from blood (not recorded which). These receptors originate from a woman aged 45 to 65 who had recovered from COVID-19. CDR3s include the opening cysteine and the closing phenylalanine or tryptophan. A D gene is named only where the DNA matches it firmly. Clone size, where shown, is once, few, many, or a class for clones that have expanded.

v_call: TRBV19
clone_size: NA
cdr3_length: 16
j_call: TRBJ2-2
d_call: NA
cdr3_aa: CASSIIAVTNTGELFF
cdr3_nt: TGTGCCAGTAGTATTATAGCGGTGACGAACACCGGGGAGCTGTTTTTT

v_call: TRBV7-3
clone_size: few
cdr3_length: 15
j_call: TRBJ2-1
d_call: NA
cdr3_aa: CASSSGSSPYNEQFF
cdr3_nt: TGTGCCAGCAGCTCGGGGTCGAGCCCCTACAATGAGCAGTTCTTC

v_call: TRBV2
clone_size: NA
cdr3_length: 15
j_call: TRBJ1-2
d_call: TRBD1
cdr3_aa: CASRQATRGQDGYTF
cdr3_nt: TGTGCCAGCAGACAAGCTACCAGGGGGCAGGATGGCTACACCTTC

v_call: TRBV5-1
clone_size: NA
cdr3_length: 15
j_call: TRBJ1-1
d_call: NA
cdr3_aa: CASSLGYSPNTEAFF
cdr3_nt: TGCGCCAGCAGCTTGGGTTACTCTCCGAACACTGAAGCTTTCTTT

v_call: TRBV19
clone_size: few
cdr3_length: 14
j_call: TRBJ1-4
d_call: TRBD1
cdr3_aa: CATSIGGQNEKLFF
cdr3_nt: TGTGCCACCTCCATCGGGGGACAGAATGAAAAACTGTTTTTT

v_call: TRBV4-2
clone_size: NA
cdr3_length: 15
j_call: TRBJ2-5
d_call: NA
cdr3_aa: CASSQRGYQQETQYF
cdr3_nt: TGTGCCAGCAGCCAGCGGGGCTACCAACAAGAGACCCAGTACTTC

v_call: TRBV30
clone_size: NA
cdr3_length: 16
j_call: TRBJ2-3
d_call: TRBD2
cdr3_aa: CAWSVGTSGMKDTQYF
cdr3_nt: TGTGCCTGGAGTGTTGGGACTAGCGGGATGAAAGATACGCAGTATTTT

v_call: TRBV28
clone_size: once
cdr3_length: 15
j_call: TRBJ1-4
d_call: TRBD1
cdr3_aa: CASSLFGTGNAKLFF
cdr3_nt: TGTGCCAGCAGTTTATTCGGGACAGGGAACGCAAAACTGTTTTTT

v_call: TRBV28
clone_size: NA
cdr3_length: 14
j_call: TRBJ1-2
d_call: TRBD1
cdr3_aa: CASSLGTANYGYTF
cdr3_nt: TGTGCCAGCAGTTTAGGGACAGCCAACTATGGCTACACCTTC

v_call: TRBV19
clone_size: NA
cdr3_length: 17
j_call: TRBJ1-6
d_call: NA
cdr3_aa: CASSSPPRGNAHAPLHF
cdr3_nt: TGTGCCAGTAGTAGCCCCCCCCGGGGGAACGCTCATGCACCCCTCCACTTT

v_call: TRBV7-8
clone_size: NA
cdr3_length: 14
j_call: TRBJ1-1
d_call: NA
cdr3_aa: CASSRYEPNTEAFF
cdr3_nt: TGTGCCAGCAGCCGGTACGAGCCGAACACTGAAGCTTTCTTT

v_call: TRBV7-9
clone_size: NA
cdr3_length: 13
j_call: TRBJ2-1
d_call: NA
cdr3_aa: CASGDMGGTEQFF
cdr3_nt: TGTGCCAGCGGGGACATGGGGGGGACTGAGCAGTTCTTC

v_call: TRBV24-1
clone_size: NA
cdr3_length: 14
j_call: TRBJ1-2
d_call: NA
cdr3_aa: CATSVTGLNYGYTF
cdr3_nt: TGTGCCACCAGTGTCACAGGGCTAAACTATGGCTACACCTTC

v_call: TRBV6-5
clone_size: few
cdr3_length: 15
j_call: TRBJ2-7
d_call: TRBD2
cdr3_aa: CASSPPGGRHYEQYF
cdr3_nt: TGTGCCAGCTCCCCCCCCGGCGGGAGGCACTACGAGCAGTACTTC

v_call: TRBV5-1
clone_size: NA
cdr3_length: 14
j_call: TRBJ1-4
d_call: TRBD1
cdr3_aa: CASSLGQVDEKLFF
cdr3_nt: TGCGCCAGCAGCCTCGGACAGGTGGATGAAAAACTGTTTTTT

v_call: TRBV4-1
clone_size: NA
cdr3_length: 16
j_call: TRBJ2-7
d_call: TRBD2
cdr3_aa: CASSQEGLAGIYEQYF
cdr3_nt: TGCGCCAGCAGCCAAGAAGGACTAGCGGGCATCTACGAGCAGTACTTC

v_call: TRBV5-1
clone_size: NA
cdr3_length: 16
j_call: TRBJ2-6
d_call: NA
cdr3_aa: CASSLLQGGKANVLTF
cdr3_nt: TGCGCCAGCAGCTTATTACAGGGGGGGAAGGCCAACGTCCTGACTTTC

v_call: TRBV5-1
clone_size: NA
cdr3_length: 15
j_call: TRBJ2-1
d_call: TRBD2
cdr3_aa: CASRVGTSGSYEQFF
cdr3_nt: TGCGCCAGCAGGGTCGGGACTAGCGGGAGTTATGAGCAGTTCTTC

v_call: TRBV27
clone_size: NA
cdr3_length: 16
j_call: TRBJ2-4
d_call: TRBD2
cdr3_aa: CASSFRDPRGGNIQYF
cdr3_nt: TGTGCCAGCAGTTTCCGGGACCCCCGGGGGGGAAACATTCAGTACTTC

v_call: TRBV11-3
clone_size: NA
cdr3_length: 17
j_call: TRBJ2-3
d_call: TRBD2
cdr3_aa: CASSLGDYPGWAVTQYF
cdr3_nt: TGTGCCAGCAGCTTGGGGGACTACCCGGGATGGGCGGTTACGCAGTATTTT

v_call: TRBV7-3
clone_size: NA
cdr3_length: 15
j_call: TRBJ1-2
d_call: NA
cdr3_aa: CASSPTSGSNYGYTF
cdr3_nt: TGTGCCAGCAGCCCTACTAGTGGCAGCAACTATGGCTACACCTTC

v_call: TRBV3-1/TRBV3-2
clone_size: few
cdr3_length: 17
j_call: TRBJ1-1
d_call: NA
cdr3_aa: CASSSYPKTGLNTEAFF
cdr3_nt: TGTGCCAGCAGCTCCTATCCTAAGACAGGTTTGAACACTGAAGCTTTCTTT

v_call: TRBV29-1
clone_size: many
cdr3_length: 16
j_call: TRBJ2-7
d_call: TRBD2
cdr3_aa: CSVEDLGGKSSYEQYF
cdr3_nt: TGCAGCGTTGAAGATCTGGGGGGGAAGAGCTCCTACGAGCAGTACTTC

v_call: TRBV30
clone_size: once
cdr3_length: 13
j_call: TRBJ2-7
d_call: NA
cdr3_aa: CAWSVSGIAGQYF
cdr3_nt: TGTGCCTGGAGTGTTTCTGGGATTGCGGGGCAGTACTTC

v_call: TRBV6-5
clone_size: NA
cdr3_length: 11
j_call: TRBJ2-7
d_call: NA
cdr3_aa: CASHQGTEQYF
cdr3_nt: TGTGCCAGCCATCAGGGGACCGAGCAGTACTTC

v_call: TRBV21-1
clone_size: NA
cdr3_length: 20
j_call: TRBJ2-7
d_call: NA
cdr3_aa: CASSPEEASGRAKESYEQYF
cdr3_nt: TGTGCCAGCAGCCCCGAGGAGGCTAGCGGGAGGGCCAAAGAATCCTACGAGCAGTACTTC

v_call: TRBV5-1
clone_size: NA
cdr3_length: 13
j_call: TRBJ2-5
d_call: NA
cdr3_aa: CASSFMGAETQYF
cdr3_nt: TGCGCCAGCAGCTTTATGGGGGCGGAGACCCAGTACTTC

v_call: TRBV19
clone_size: NA
cdr3_length: 13
j_call: TRBJ2-1
d_call: NA
cdr3_aa: CASTTSSYNEQFF
cdr3_nt: TGTGCCAGTACGACTAGCTCCTACAATGAGCAGTTCTTC

v_call: TRBV29-1
clone_size: NA
cdr3_length: 14
j_call: TRBJ1-2
d_call: NA
cdr3_aa: CSVGRRGIDYGYTF
cdr3_nt: TGCAGCGTTGGTCGTAGGGGAATCGACTATGGCTACACCTTC

v_call: TRBV5-6
clone_size: NA
cdr3_length: 15
j_call: TRBJ2-3
d_call: TRBD1
cdr3_aa: CASSLVLTGADTQYF
cdr3_nt: TGTGCCAGCAGCTTGGTTTTGACAGGGGCAGATACGCAGTATTTT

v_call: TRBV10-3
clone_size: NA
cdr3_length: 17
j_call: TRBJ2-2
d_call: TRBD1
cdr3_aa: CAISESTGAGHTGELFF
cdr3_nt: TGTGCCATCAGTGAGAGCACAGGGGCGGGTCACACCGGGGAGCTGTTTTTT

v_call: TRBV11-2
clone_size: NA
cdr3_length: 12
j_call: TRBJ1-6
d_call: NA
cdr3_aa: CASNHRGSPLHF
cdr3_nt: TGTGCCAGCAACCACCGGGGTTCACCCCTCCACTTT

v_call: TRBV19
clone_size: few
cdr3_length: 12
j_call: TRBJ1-2
d_call: NA
cdr3_aa: CASSIRGKGYTF
cdr3_nt: TGTGCCAGTAGTATTAGAGGGAAAGGCTACACCTTC

v_call: TRBV11-3
clone_size: NA
cdr3_length: 12
j_call: TRBJ1-1
d_call: TRBD1
cdr3_aa: CASSYGQGEAFF
cdr3_nt: TGTGCCAGCAGCTACGGACAGGGTGAAGCTTTCTTT

v_call: TRBV5-1
clone_size: few
cdr3_length: 14
j_call: TRBJ2-1
d_call: TRBD2
cdr3_aa: CASSAGTSLNEQFF
cdr3_nt: TGCGCCAGCAGCGCCGGGACTAGCCTCAATGAGCAGTTCTTC

v_call: TRBV7-6
clone_size: NA
cdr3_length: 14
j_call: TRBJ2-5
d_call: NA
cdr3_aa: CASSKEWSKETQYF
cdr3_nt: TGTGCCAGCAGCAAAGAGTGGAGTAAGGAGACCCAGTACTTC

v_call: TRBV6-5
clone_size: NA
cdr3_length: 15
j_call: TRBJ2-2
d_call: NA
cdr3_aa: CASRKGPSGTGELFF
cdr3_nt: TGTGCCAGCAGAAAGGGGCCGTCGGGCACCGGGGAGCTGTTTTTT

v_call: TRBV5-1
clone_size: once
cdr3_length: 15
j_call: TRBJ2-5
d_call: TRBD1
cdr3_aa: CASSIGTGERETQYF
cdr3_nt: TGCGCCAGCAGCATCGGGACAGGGGAACGAGAGACCCAGTACTTC

v_call: TRBV29-1
clone_size: NA
cdr3_length: 11
j_call: TRBJ1-6
d_call: NA
cdr3_aa: CSVAVSTALHF
cdr3_nt: TGCAGCGTCGCCGTTTCCACGGCCCTCCACTTT

v_call: TRBV30
clone_size: NA
cdr3_length: 15
j_call: TRBJ1-5
d_call: NA
cdr3_aa: CAWSLAAALNQPQHF
cdr3_nt: TGTGCCTGGAGCCTCGCGGCAGCACTCAATCAGCCCCAGCATTTT

v_call: TRBV3-1/TRBV3-2
clone_size: NA
cdr3_length: 16
j_call: TRBJ1-2
d_call: NA
cdr3_aa: CASSQEGLWGRRGYTF
cdr3_nt: TGTGCCAGCAGCCAAGAGGGCCTATGGGGGCGTCGAGGCTACACCTTC

v_call: TRBV2
clone_size: once
cdr3_length: 13
j_call: TRBJ1-5
d_call: NA
cdr3_aa: CASSDISNQPQHF
cdr3_nt: TGTGCCAGCAGTGATATTAGCAATCAGCCCCAGCATTTT

v_call: TRBV5-4
clone_size: NA
cdr3_length: 13
j_call: TRBJ1-4
d_call: TRBD1
cdr3_aa: CASSGDRAQPLFF
cdr3_nt: TGTGCCAGCAGCGGCGACAGGGCCCAGCCCCTGTTTTTT

v_call: TRBV6-6
clone_size: few
cdr3_length: 16
j_call: TRBJ2-1
d_call: TRBD2
cdr3_aa: CASTDGGGAMTGEQFF
cdr3_nt: TGTGCCAGCACCGACGGGGGGGGCGCGATGACCGGTGAGCAGTTCTTC

v_call: TRBV11-2
clone_size: NA
cdr3_length: 16
j_call: TRBJ1-5
d_call: NA
cdr3_aa: CASSLGGTYSNQPQHF
cdr3_nt: TGTGCCAGCAGCTTAGGGGGCACCTATAGCAATCAGCCCCAGCATTTT

v_call: TRBV14
clone_size: NA
cdr3_length: 12
j_call: TRBJ2-1
d_call: TRBD2
cdr3_aa: CASSPRGGEQFF
cdr3_nt: TGTGCCAGCAGCCCCCGGGGAGGGGAGCAGTTCTTC

v_call: TRBV7-2
clone_size: NA
cdr3_length: 14
j_call: TRBJ1-2
d_call: NA
cdr3_aa: CASSFAYGNYGYTF
cdr3_nt: TGTGCCAGCAGCTTCGCCTATGGTAACTATGGCTACACCTTC

v_call: TRBV28
clone_size: NA
cdr3_length: 14
j_call: TRBJ1-3
d_call: NA
cdr3_aa: CASSTTGTGNTIYF
cdr3_nt: TGTGCCAGCAGTACAACAGGGACTGGAAACACCATATATTTT

v_call: TRBV30
clone_size: NA
cdr3_length: 11
j_call: TRBJ1-2
d_call: NA
cdr3_aa: CAWGMRDGNTF
cdr3_nt: TGTGCCTGGGGTATGCGGGACGGTAACACCTTC